A selection of T cell receptor beta chains follows, all from one sample in a study of breast tumors, draining lymph nodes, adjacent tissues. TCRdb itself ran the multiplex PCR reads through MiXCR, one entry per CDR3 protein. The table has over 150,000 distinct CDR3 sequences, roughly 31% seen once. Material: axillary lymph node tissue. The receptor set was obtained from a female donor with breast cancer. Some clones in this sample may be carry-over from other donors' samples. The CDR3 runs from the conserved cysteine through the conserved F or W. D genes are given only for firm matches. Size tells how often a clone was seen (once, few, many) or the class of an expanded clone, and some rows leave it out.

TRBJ2-2	TRBV28	few	NA	TGTGCCAGCACCCTGGGTGTCGGGGAGCTGTTTTTT	CASTLGVGELFF
TRBJ1-5	TRBV6-1	NA	NA	TGTGCCAGCAGTCAACGGGGCGGGGGACAGCCCCAGCATTTT	CASSQRGGGQPQHF
TRBJ1-2	TRBV25-1	NA	NA	TGTGCCAGCCGTGGGGTGGGGGTCTATGGCTACACCTTC	CASRGVGVYGYTF
TRBJ2-6	TRBV4-2	NA	TRBD2	TGTGCCAGCAGCCCTGGCCTAGCGGGAGGTGGGGCCAACGTCCTGACTTTC	CASSPGLAGGGANVLTF
TRBJ2-1	TRBV5-8	NA	TRBD2	TGTGCCAGCAGCTTTAGGACTAGCGGGAGGGGGAATGAGCAGTTCTTC	CASSFRTSGRGNEQFF
TRBJ2-1	TRBV7-8	many	TRBD1	TGTGCCAGCAGCTGGACAGGGGTCGGTGAGCAGTTCTTC	CASSWTGVGEQFF
TRBJ2-1	TRBV4-2	many	NA	TGTGCCAGCAGTGAAACTTCATACAATGAGCAGTTCTTC	CASSETSYNEQFF
TRBJ2-1	TRBV24-1	many	NA	TGTGCCACCAGTACGTCCCATGGATCCTACAATGAGCAGTTCTTC	CATSTSHGSYNEQFF
TRBJ1-1	TRBV11-2	NA	NA	TGTGCCAGCAGCTTCGGCTCGGTTATGAACACTGTAGCTTTCTTT	CASSFGSVMNTVAFF
TRBJ2-2	TRBV5-4	few	TRBD1	TGTGCCAGCAGCTTGGCCGGGACAGGGCGGGCCGGGGAGCTGTTTTTT	CASSLAGTGRAGELFF
TRBJ1-1	TRBV4-3	NA	NA	TGCGCCAGCAGCCAAGAGGCCCAAGCTTACACTGAAGCTTTCTTT	CASSQEAQAYTEAFF
TRBJ1-5	TRBV2	many	NA	TGTGCCAGCAGTGAAGGTCGGGGATTGCCCCAGCATTTT	CASSEGRGLPQHF
TRBJ2-3	TRBV5-6	many	NA	TGTGCCAGCAGCAACCCCACAGATACGCAGTATTTT	CASSNPTDTQYF
TRBJ2-5	TRBV9	many	NA	TGTGCCAGCAGCGTAGCTCCGGCGGGACGGGGGAAAGAGACCCAGTACTTC	CASSVAPAGRGKETQYF
TRBJ2-7	TRBV5-1	many	NA	TGCGCCAGCAGCTCGGACGCCCTCGGGGAGCAGTACTTC	CASSSDALGEQYF
TRBJ1-1	TRBV19	NA	TRBD1	TGTGCCAGTAGAGAACAGGGGACTTCTGAAGCTTTCTTT	CASREQGTSEAFF